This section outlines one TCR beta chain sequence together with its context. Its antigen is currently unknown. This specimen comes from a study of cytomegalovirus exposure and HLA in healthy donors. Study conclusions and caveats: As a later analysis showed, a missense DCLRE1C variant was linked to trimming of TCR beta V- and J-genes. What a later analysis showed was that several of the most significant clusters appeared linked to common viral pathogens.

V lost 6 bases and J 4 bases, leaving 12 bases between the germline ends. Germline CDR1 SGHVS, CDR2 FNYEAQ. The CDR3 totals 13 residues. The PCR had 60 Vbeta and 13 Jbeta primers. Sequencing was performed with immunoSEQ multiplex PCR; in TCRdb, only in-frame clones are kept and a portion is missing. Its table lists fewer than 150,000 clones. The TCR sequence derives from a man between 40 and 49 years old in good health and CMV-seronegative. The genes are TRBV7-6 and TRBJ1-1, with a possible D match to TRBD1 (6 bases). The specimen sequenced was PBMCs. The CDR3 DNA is TGTGCCAGCAGGCCCACAGGGCTCACTGAAGCTTTCTTT. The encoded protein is CASRPTGLTEAFF.